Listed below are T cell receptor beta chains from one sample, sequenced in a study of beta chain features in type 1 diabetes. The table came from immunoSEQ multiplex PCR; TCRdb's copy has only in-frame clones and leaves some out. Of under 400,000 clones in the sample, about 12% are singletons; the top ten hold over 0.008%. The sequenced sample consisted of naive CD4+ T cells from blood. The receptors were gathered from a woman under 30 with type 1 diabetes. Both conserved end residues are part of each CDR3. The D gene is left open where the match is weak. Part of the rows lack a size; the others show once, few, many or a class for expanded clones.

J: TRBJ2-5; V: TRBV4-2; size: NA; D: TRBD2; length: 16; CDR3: CASSQEGLAGRETQYF; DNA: TGTGCCAGCAGCCAAGAGGGACTAGCGGGTCGGGAGACCCAGTACTTC
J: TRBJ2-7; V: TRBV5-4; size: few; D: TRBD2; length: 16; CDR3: CASSGGLALGANEQYF; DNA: TGTGCCAGCAGCGGCGGACTAGCGCTCGGGGCCAACGAGCAGTACTTC
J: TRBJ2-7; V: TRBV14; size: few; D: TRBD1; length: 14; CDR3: CASSQTGVVYEQYF; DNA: TGTGCCAGCAGCCAAACAGGGGTAGTCTACGAGCAGTACTTC
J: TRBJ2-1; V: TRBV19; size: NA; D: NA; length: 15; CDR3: CASSIGTALNNEQFF; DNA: TGTGCCAGTAGTATTGGCACAGCACTTAACAATGAGCAGTTCTTC
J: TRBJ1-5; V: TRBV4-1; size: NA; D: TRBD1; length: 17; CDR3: CASSQDMPRTGYQPQHF; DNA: TGCGCCAGCAGCCAAGATATGCCCCGGACAGGTTATCAGCCCCAGCATTTT
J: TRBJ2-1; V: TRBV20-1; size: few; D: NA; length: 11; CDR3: CSARGLGEQFF; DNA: TGCAGTGCTAGAGGCCTCGGTGAGCAGTTCTTC
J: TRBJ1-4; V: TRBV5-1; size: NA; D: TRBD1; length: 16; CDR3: CASSSDMTGYNEKLFF; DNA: TGCGCCAGCAGCTCCGACATGACAGGGTATAATGAAAAACTGTTTTTT
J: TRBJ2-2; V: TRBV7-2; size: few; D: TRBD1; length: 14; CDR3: CASSPDRGTGELFF; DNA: TGTGCCAGCAGCCCGGACAGGGGCACCGGGGAGCTGTTTTTT
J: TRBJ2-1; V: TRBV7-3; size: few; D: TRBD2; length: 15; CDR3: CASSLGLAGMGEQFF; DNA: TGTGCCAGCAGCTTAGGACTAGCGGGGATGGGTGAGCAGTTCTTC
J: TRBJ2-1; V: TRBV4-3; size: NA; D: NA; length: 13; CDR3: CASSQEGPGGQFF; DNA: TGCGCCAGCAGCCAAGAAGGTCCCGGCGGGCAGTTCTTC
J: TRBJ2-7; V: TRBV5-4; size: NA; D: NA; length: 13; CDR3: CASSRVDSYEQYF; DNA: TGTGCCAGCAGCCGTGTTGACAGTTACGAGCAGTACTTC
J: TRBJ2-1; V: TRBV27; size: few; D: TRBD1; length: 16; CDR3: CASSLTFPGTGNEQFF; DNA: TGTGCCAGCAGTTTAACGTTCCCCGGGACAGGGAATGAGCAGTTCTTC
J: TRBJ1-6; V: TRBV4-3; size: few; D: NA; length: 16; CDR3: CASSQDPGIGNSPLHF; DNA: TGCGCCAGCAGCCAAGATCCGGGGATCGGTAATTCACCCCTCCACTTT
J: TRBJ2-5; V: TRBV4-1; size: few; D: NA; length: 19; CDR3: CASSQIGPGRAPPGETQYF; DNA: TGCGCCAGCAGCCAAATCGGGCCTGGCAGGGCACCCCCCGGGGAGACCCAGTACTTC
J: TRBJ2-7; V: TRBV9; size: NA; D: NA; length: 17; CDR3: CASSVAPISTASGEQYF; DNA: TGTGCCAGCAGCGTAGCCCCGATCTCCACAGCTTCCGGCGAGCAGTACTTC
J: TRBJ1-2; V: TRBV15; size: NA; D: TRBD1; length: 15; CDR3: CATSRERQGHYGYTF; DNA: TGTGCCACCAGCAGAGAAAGACAGGGACACTATGGCTACACCTTC
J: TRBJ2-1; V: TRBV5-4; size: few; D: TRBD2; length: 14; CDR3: CASSSGTRVHEQFF; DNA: TGTGCCAGCAGCTCCGGGACTAGGGTACATGAGCAGTTCTTC
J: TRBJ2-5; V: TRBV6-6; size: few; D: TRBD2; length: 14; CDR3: CASNEAGVVETQYF; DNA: TGTGCCAGCAACGAGGCGGGGGTCGTTGAGACCCAGTACTTC
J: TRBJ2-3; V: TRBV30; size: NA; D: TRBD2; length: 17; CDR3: CAWSGGLTSGLGDTQYF; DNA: TGTGCCTGGAGTGGGGGATTGACTAGCGGCCTGGGTGATACGCAGTATTTT
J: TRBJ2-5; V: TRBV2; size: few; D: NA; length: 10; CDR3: CASSSETQYF; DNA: TGTGCCAGCAGCTCGGAGACCCAGTACTTC
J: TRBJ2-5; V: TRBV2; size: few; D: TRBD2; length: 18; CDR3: CASSVRKRGFRLQETQYF; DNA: TGTGCCAGCAGTGTACGAAAGCGGGGGTTTCGGTTACAAGAGACCCAGTACTTC
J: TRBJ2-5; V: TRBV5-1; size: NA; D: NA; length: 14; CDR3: CASSADSFQETQYF; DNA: TGCGCCAGCAGCGCTGACTCTTTCCAAGAGACCCAGTACTTC
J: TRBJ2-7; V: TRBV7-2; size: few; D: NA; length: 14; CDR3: CASSSGLLSYEQYF; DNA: TGTGCCAGCAGCTCCGGACTGCTCTCCTACGAGCAGTACTTC
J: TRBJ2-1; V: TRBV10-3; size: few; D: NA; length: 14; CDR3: CAISESIYSDEQFF; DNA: TGTGCCATCAGTGAGTCGATTTATAGCGATGAGCAGTTCTTC
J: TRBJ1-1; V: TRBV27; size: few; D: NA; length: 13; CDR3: CASRPRVPTEAFF; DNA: TGTGCCAGCCGACCGCGGGTCCCCACTGAAGCTTTCTTT
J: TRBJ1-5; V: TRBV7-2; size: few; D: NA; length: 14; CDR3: CASSLAPGNQPQHF; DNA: TGTGCCAGCAGCTTAGCCCCGGGCAATCAGCCCCAGCATTTT
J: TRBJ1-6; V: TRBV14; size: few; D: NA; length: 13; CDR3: CASSLRGNSPLHF; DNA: TGTGCCAGCAGCCTGCGGGGAAATTCACCCCTCCACTTT